This T cell receptor (beta chain) was sequenced for a study of T-cell memory formation after mild COVID-19. Overall study findings and caveats: Contracting clones, day 15 to 85, had balanced CD4/CD8, and later expanders favored CD4+. SARS-CoV-2 specificity was not confirmed for second-wave clones peaking on day 37.

CDR1 and CDR2 from the germline V gene are ENHRY and SYGVKD. The CDR3 is 13 residues long. The V end lost 0 bases, the J end lost 7 bases, and 9 bases lay between the germline ends. TCRdb re-called the 5' RACE reads through MiXCR, storing one row per CDR3 protein. The sample gives over 400,000 distinct CDR3 sequences, more than 20% of which show up once; less than 15% is in the top ten. This clonotype was counted only a few times. Its antigen is undetermined. The receptor was derived from an adult woman who had mild COVID-19 (a few samples of this study predate the infection). Cell type and time point are not known. Sequencing was carried out using PBMCs or a T cell subset sorted from them (not recorded which). The chain has TRBV10-3 and TRBJ1-1; TRBD1 is a possible D gene (5 bases). The CDR3 nucleotides read TGTGCCATCAGTGAGTCCGGGGGAGTTGAAGCTTTCTTT. This codes for CAISESGGVEAFF.